The 7 T cell receptor beta chains below all came from one sample that was sequenced in a study of cytomegalovirus exposure and HLA in healthy donors. The PCR employed 60 Vbeta primers together with 13 Jbeta primers. Clones were read by immunoSEQ multiplex PCR, and TCRdb kept only the in-frame ones, dropping some. Here the sample spans approximately 170,000 clones, roughly 79% being singletons. Sequencing was performed on PBMCs. These receptors were obtained from a man in his forties in good health and CMV-seronegative.

The rearrangement links TRBV19 to TRBJ2-5; TRBD2 agrees at 7 bases. After removal of 5 bases from V and 5 bases from J, the junction contained 11 bases not matched to a gene. Germline V lookup: CDR1 LNHDA, CDR2 SQIVND (reference sequence). This CDR3 is 15 amino acids long. The CDR3 nucleotides are TGTGCCAGTAGTTCCCAGACTAGCTTTGTGGAGACCCAGTACTTC. Protein: CASSSQTSFVETQYF.

The genes are TRBV4-1 and TRBJ2-5; D gene uncertain. Gene TRBJ2-7 matches the end of the DNA better, so the J call may be wrong. Germline CDR1 is MGHRA and CDR2 is YSYEKL. The CDR3 extends over 11 amino acids. In DNA form, the CDR3 reads TGCGCCCGGCCCGCCAACTACGAGCAGTACTTC. Translation: CARPANYEQYF.

This chain links TRBV10-2 with TRBJ2-5; possibly TRBD2 for D (5 bases). Per germline, CDR1 WSHSY and CDR2 SAAADI. V was cut by 2 bases and J by 2 bases, with 9 bases left in between. CDR3 length: 14 amino acids. Here the CDR3 DNA reads TGCGCCAGCAGTGAGATCACTAGTCAAGAGACCCAGTACTTC. It encodes CASSEITSQETQYF.

This clone showed up just a few times. The chain employs TRBV19 and TRBJ2-3, with TRBD2 matching 10 bases. V lost 11 bases and J lost 3; bases outside the gene matches: 5. This CDR3 is built from 13 residues. From germline, CDR1 is LNHDA and CDR2 SQIVND (reference sequence). In DNA, the CDR3 is TGTGCCTCCCGGACTAGCGGTACAGATACGCAGTATTTT. Its protein is CASRTSGTDTQYF.

The rearrangement links TRBV28 to TRBJ2-2; D gene ambiguous. The CDR3 totals 14 residues. V gave up 6 bases and J gave up 3 bases, with 11 bases separating them. Per the germline V gene, CDR1 is MDHEN and CDR2 is SYDVKM. The CDR3 sequence: CASRTTGYTGELFF. DNA for the CDR3: TGTGCCAGCAGGACAACCGGTTACACCGGGGAGCTGTTTTTT.

This chain uses TRBV28 with TRBJ2-6; a possible D gene is TRBD2 (6 bases). This CDR3 is 16 amino acids long. Germline V gene data show CDR1 as MDHEN and CDR2 as SYDVKM. Trimming shortened V by 4 bases and J by 2 bases, and 12 bases separated the two germline ends. The CDR3 nucleotides are TGTGCCAGCAGTTCTCCTGGAGGGACTGGGGCCAACGTCCTGACTTTC. Protein sequence: CASSSPGGTGANVLTF.

On this clone itself: The junction and the germline gene differ at one end; a read error may be behind it. The chain recombines TRBV5-6 with TRBJ2-6; a possible D gene is TRBD2 (6 bases). This CDR3 has 18 residues. Germline loops: CDR1 SGHDT, CDR2 YYEEEE. Here the CDR3 reads CASSLAYGGNSGANGLTF. Here the CDR3 DNA reads TGTGCCAGCAGCTTGGCCTATGGCGGGAACTCTGGGGCCAACGGCCTGACTTTC.